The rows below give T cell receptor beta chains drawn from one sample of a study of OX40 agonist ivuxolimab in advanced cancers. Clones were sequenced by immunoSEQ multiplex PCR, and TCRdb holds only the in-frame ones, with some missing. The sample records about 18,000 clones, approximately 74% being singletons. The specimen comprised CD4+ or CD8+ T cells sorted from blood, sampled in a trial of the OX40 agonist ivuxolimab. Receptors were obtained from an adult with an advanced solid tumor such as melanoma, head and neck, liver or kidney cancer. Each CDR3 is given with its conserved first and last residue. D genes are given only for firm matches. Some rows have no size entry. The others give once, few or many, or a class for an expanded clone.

CDR3nt: TGTGCCAGCAGCGTAGGAGCGGGAGCCTTAAATGAGCAGTTCTTC
CDR3aa: CASSVGAGALNEQFF
v_gene: TRBV9
abundance: .
d_gene: TRBD2
j_gene: TRBJ2-1

CDR3nt: TGCGCCAGCAGCTCACAGGGCTACAATGAGCAGTTCTTC
CDR3aa: CASSSQGYNEQFF
v_gene: TRBV5-1
abundance: .
d_gene: .
j_gene: TRBJ2-1

CDR3nt: TGTGCCTGGAGGGGACAGCCCTCCTACGAGCAGTACTTC
CDR3aa: CAWRGQPSYEQYF
v_gene: TRBV30
abundance: .
d_gene: TRBD1
j_gene: TRBJ2-7

CDR3nt: TGTGCCAGCAGCCGCGGGAGGGCGAGCTCCTACGAGCAGTACTTC
CDR3aa: CASSRGRASSYEQYF
v_gene: TRBV7-8
abundance: .
d_gene: TRBD2
j_gene: TRBJ2-7

CDR3nt: TGCGCCAGCAGTGAAGGGACAGGAAAATACTCCTACGAGCAGTACTTC
CDR3aa: CASSEGTGKYSYEQYF
v_gene: TRBV10-1
abundance: .
d_gene: TRBD1
j_gene: TRBJ2-7

CDR3nt: TGTGCCAGCAGTTACCTAGGCAGGGTTGCCGATACGCAGTATTTT
CDR3aa: CASSYLGRVADTQYF
v_gene: TRBV6-6
abundance: .
d_gene: .
j_gene: TRBJ2-3

CDR3nt: TGTGCCAGCACCCCCTATGCGGGAGATCTAAATTCACCCCTCCACTTT
CDR3aa: CASTPYAGDLNSPLHF
v_gene: TRBV27
abundance: .
d_gene: .
j_gene: TRBJ1-6

CDR3nt: TGTGCCAGCAGCGGGGGACGGTCCTATGGCTACACCTTC
CDR3aa: CASSGGRSYGYTF
v_gene: TRBV11-2
abundance: .
d_gene: .
j_gene: TRBJ1-2

CDR3nt: TGTGCCAGCAGTCCCGGGCCGAACTATGGCTACACCTTC
CDR3aa: CASSPGPNYGYTF
v_gene: TRBV27
abundance: .
d_gene: .
j_gene: TRBJ1-2

CDR3nt: TGTGCCAGCAGTTACACCGGGACGGCCCCCTACGAGCAGTACTTC
CDR3aa: CASSYTGTAPYEQYF
v_gene: TRBV6-6
abundance: .
d_gene: .
j_gene: TRBJ2-7

CDR3nt: TGTGCCAGCAGTGAGTGGGCCACCCCGGGCACTGAAGCTTTCTTT
CDR3aa: CASSEWATPGTEAFF
v_gene: TRBV13
abundance: .
d_gene: .
j_gene: TRBJ1-1

CDR3nt: TGTGCCACCAGACAGGGGGCTGCTTACGAGCAGTACTTC
CDR3aa: CATRQGAAYEQYF
v_gene: TRBV6-5
abundance: once
d_gene: TRBD1
j_gene: TRBJ2-7

CDR3nt: TGTGCCAGCAGTTTAAGAAGGACAGGGGGAAGCACAGATACGCAGTATTTT
CDR3aa: CASSLRRTGGSTDTQYF
v_gene: TRBV5-6
abundance: .
d_gene: TRBD1
j_gene: TRBJ2-3

CDR3nt: TGTGCCAGCAGCGTAGGGCAGGACTATGGCTACACCTTC
CDR3aa: CASSVGQDYGYTF
v_gene: TRBV9
abundance: few
d_gene: .
j_gene: TRBJ1-2

CDR3nt: TGTGCCAGCACCGCAGACTCGAAAAAACTGTTTTTT
CDR3aa: CASTADSKKLFF
v_gene: TRBV7-9
abundance: .
d_gene: .
j_gene: TRBJ1-4

CDR3nt: TGCGCCAGCAGCCAAGAGGACAGGGTAGGGTACGAGCAGTACTTC
CDR3aa: CASSQEDRVGYEQYF
v_gene: TRBV4-1
abundance: .
d_gene: TRBD1
j_gene: TRBJ2-7

CDR3nt: TGTGCCAGCAGTTTAGGGGCTAGCGGGAGGCCCAGCACAGATACGCAGTATTTT
CDR3aa: CASSLGASGRPSTDTQYF
v_gene: TRBV28
abundance: .
d_gene: TRBD2
j_gene: TRBJ2-3

CDR3nt: TGTGCCAGCAGCCCCCCGGGTGGGGATGAGCAGTTCTTC
CDR3aa: CASSPPGGDEQFF
v_gene: TRBV11-2
abundance: .
d_gene: .
j_gene: TRBJ2-1

CDR3nt: TGTGCCAGCTCACCAGAAGGGGCCCAGCGGGGAGAGCAGTACTTC
CDR3aa: CASSPEGAQRGEQYF
v_gene: TRBV18
abundance: .
d_gene: TRBD2
j_gene: TRBJ2-7

CDR3nt: TGTGCCACCAGCCCTGGGGGGGGTTACGAGCAGTACTTC
CDR3aa: CATSPGGGYEQYF
v_gene: TRBV15
abundance: .
d_gene: TRBD2
j_gene: TRBJ2-7

CDR3nt: TGTGCCAGCGGACAGTCCCAAGCCTACGAGCAGTACTTC
CDR3aa: CASGQSQAYEQYF
v_gene: TRBV6-1
abundance: .
d_gene: .
j_gene: TRBJ2-7

CDR3nt: TGTGCCAGTAGTCCCAGGACAGGGCTGGATGAGCAGTTCTTC
CDR3aa: CASSPRTGLDEQFF
v_gene: TRBV19
abundance: few
d_gene: TRBD1
j_gene: TRBJ2-1